The 12 T cell receptor beta chains given below trace back to one sample, sequenced in a study of early T cells in non-severe SARS-CoV-2 infection. MiXCR was run by TCRdb on the 5' RACE reads, yielding one entry per CDR3 protein. The data hold about 50,000 distinct CDR3 sequences, with about 9.3% observed a single time. Sequencing was done on a sample of whole blood. The receptors were sampled from an adult who was a healthcare worker with PCR-confirmed SARS-CoV-2 infection or an uninfected control (not recorded which).

Many counts were recorded for this clonotype. V gene TRBV28 combines with J gene TRBJ2-4; TRBD1 might be the D (6 bases). V shed 3 bases and J shed 6 bases, with 12 bases lying between them. CDR3 length: 14 residues. Germline values: CDR1 MDHEN, CDR2 SYDVKM. CDR3 residues: CASSLSNRANIQYF. The DNA of the CDR3 is TGTGCCAGCAGTTTGTCAAACAGGGCAAACATTCAGTACTTC.

This clonotype was recorded many times. The chain employs TRBV6-6 and TRBJ1-6, with D possibly being TRBD1 (5 bases). CDR1 is MNHNY and CDR2 is SVGAGI in the germline V gene (reference sequence). This CDR3 contains 16 residues. Trimming removed 7 bases from V and 7 bases from J, with 20 bases in between. The CDR3 spells CASNPARDGKNSPLHF. In DNA form, the CDR3 reads TGTGCCAGCAATCCAGCCCGGGACGGGAAGAATTCACCCCTCCACTTT.

The V and J genes are TRBV28 and TRBJ2-7; 11 bases agree with TRBD1. This CDR3 spans 15 amino acids. Unmatched junction bases numbered 11, after V lost 10 bases and J lost 3 bases. Germline assignment: CDR1 MDHEN and CDR2 SYDVKM. The CDR3 DNA reads TGTGCCATCAGCATACCGGGACAGGGGGTCTACGAGCAGTACTTC. This gives the protein CAISIPGQGVYEQYF.

CDR3 protein: CASRPWSGANVLTF. The CDR3 DNA reads as TGTGCCAGCAGACCCTGGTCTGGGGCCAACGTCCTGACTTTC. The chain combines TRBV28 with TRBJ2-6; no clear D. This CDR3 comprises 14 residues. V lost 6 bases and J lost 1, with 7 bases in between. Per germline, CDR1 MDHEN and CDR2 SYDVKM.

There are a few counts of this clonotype. The rearrangement links TRBV4-3 to TRBJ1-5; no firm D call. The CDR3 is 13 amino acids. CDR1 and CDR2 (germline): LGHNA, YSLEER. V was shortened by 0 bases and J by 3 bases, with 3 bases between the two germline ends. The CDR3 region is CASSQEVNQPQHF. For the CDR3, the DNA is TGCGCCAGCAGCCAAGAGGTCAATCAGCCCCAGCATTTT.

This clonotype was observed at least ten times. V is TRBV28 and J is TRBJ2-3; TRBD1 agrees at 7 bases. Trimming removed 6 bases from V and 4 bases from J; junction bases left unmatched: 10. CDR3 length equals 15 residues. Germline V CDR1 and CDR2: MDHEN, SYDVKM. The CDR3 loop is CASSPGEQGSDTQYF. CDR3 DNA sequence: TGTGCCAGCAGCCCGGGCGAACAGGGGTCAGATACGCAGTATTTT.

This clonotype was detected many times. The CDR3 is CASNLGVGGFGGYTF. CDR3 coding DNA: TGTGCCTCCAACTTAGGGGTAGGGGGCTTCGGTGGCTACACCTTC. The genes are TRBV7-2 and TRBJ1-2, with TRBD1 identical over 7 bases. This CDR3 contains 15 residues. From germline, CDR1 is SGHTA and CDR2 FQGNSA. V shed 11 bases, J shed 7 bases, and the junction held 19 bases outside the gene matches.

This clonotype has at least ten counts. The V call is TRBV28, the J call TRBJ2-5; the D is unclear. V shed 4 bases and J shed 5 bases, with 5 bases lying between them. Germline CDR1 is MDHEN and CDR2 is SYDVKM. The CDR3 sequence is 11 residues long. The CDR3: CASSSDETQYF. CDR3 DNA: TGTGCCAGCAGTTCGGACGAGACCCAGTACTTC.

The J gene is TRBJ2-3, the V gene TRBV6-2 or TRBV6-3; D possibly corresponds to TRBD1 (6 bases). The length of the CDR3 is 14 residues. CDR1 is MNHEY, CDR2 SVGEGT, per germline. The germline V and J ends were trimmed by 7 bases and 2 bases, with 13 bases remaining between them. The chain's CDR3 is CASTNDRLTDTQYF. The CDR3 DNA reads as TGTGCCAGCACTAACGACAGGCTCACAGATACGCAGTATTTT.

The table lists this clonotype with many counts. The chain combines TRBV30 with TRBJ1-2; the D gene is possibly TRBD1 (5 bases). V was cut by 0 bases and J by 4 bases, with 9 bases left in between. This CDR3 is 13 amino acids long. Germline CDR1 is GTSNPN and CDR2 is SVGIG (reference sequence). The CDR3 loop is CAWSVGGRYGYTF. DNA of the CDR3: TGTGCCTGGAGTGTTGGGGGTCGCTATGGCTACACCTTC.

This clonotype occurred many times. The V and J genes are TRBV18 and TRBJ1-3; D is unresolved. The length of the CDR3 is 16 residues. Germline CDR1 KGHSH, CDR2 LQKENI. Trimming shortened V by 3 bases and J by 4 bases, and 16 bases separated the two germline ends. The DNA for the CDR3 is TGTGCCAGCTCACCTGAGGGCGCGGGAATCGGAAACACCATATATTTT. This translates into CASSPEGAGIGNTIYF.

This clonotype was detected ten times or more. The rearrangement joins TRBV5-1 to TRBJ2-1; the match to TRBD2 covers 11 bases. J gave up 2 bases and V 4 bases, and 8 bases lay outside the gene matches. CDR3 length: 17 amino acids. From germline, CDR1 is SGHRS and CDR2 YFSETQ. The CDR3 DNA reads as TGCGCCAGCAGCACACTCCTAGCGGGAGGTCCCTACAATGAGCAGTTCTTC. Translating it yields CASSTLLAGGPYNEQFF.